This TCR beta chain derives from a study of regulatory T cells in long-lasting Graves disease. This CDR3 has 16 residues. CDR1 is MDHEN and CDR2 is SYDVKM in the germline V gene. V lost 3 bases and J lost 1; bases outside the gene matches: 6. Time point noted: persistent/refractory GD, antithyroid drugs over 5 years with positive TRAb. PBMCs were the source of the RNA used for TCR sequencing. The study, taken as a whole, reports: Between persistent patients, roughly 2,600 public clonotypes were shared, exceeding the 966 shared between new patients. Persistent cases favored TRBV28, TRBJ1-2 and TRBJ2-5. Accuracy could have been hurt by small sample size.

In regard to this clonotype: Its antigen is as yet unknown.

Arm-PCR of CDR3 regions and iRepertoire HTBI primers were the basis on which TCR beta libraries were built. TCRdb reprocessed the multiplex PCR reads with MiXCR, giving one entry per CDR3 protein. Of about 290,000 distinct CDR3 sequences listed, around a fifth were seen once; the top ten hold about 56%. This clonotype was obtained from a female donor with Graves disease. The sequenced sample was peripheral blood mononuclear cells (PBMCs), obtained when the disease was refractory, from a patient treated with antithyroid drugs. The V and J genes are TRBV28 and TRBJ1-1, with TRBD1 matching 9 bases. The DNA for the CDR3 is TGTGCCAGCAGTTTGGGGACGACAGGGGGGAACACTGAAGCTTTCTTT. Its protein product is CASSLGTTGGNTEAFF.